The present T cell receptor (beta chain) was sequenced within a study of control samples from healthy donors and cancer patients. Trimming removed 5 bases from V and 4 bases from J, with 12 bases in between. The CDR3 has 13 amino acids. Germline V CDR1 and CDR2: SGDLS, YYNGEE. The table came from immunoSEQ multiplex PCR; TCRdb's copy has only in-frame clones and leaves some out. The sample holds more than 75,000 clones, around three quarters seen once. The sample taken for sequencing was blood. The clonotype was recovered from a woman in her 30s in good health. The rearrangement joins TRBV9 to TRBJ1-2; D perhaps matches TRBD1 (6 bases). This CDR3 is CASRGAIGYGYTF. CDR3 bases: TGTGCCAGCAGGGGGGCGATCGGCTATGGCTACACCTTC.